The 21 T cell receptor beta chains reported below all come from one sample, sequenced in a study of immune evolution from preneoplasia to lung adenocarcinoma. Libraries were prepared by immunoSEQ multiplex PCR; TCRdb keeps only in-frame clonotypes and omits some of them. The sample carries approximately 5,100 clones, approximately 82% recorded once. Sequenced: FFPE adjacent normal lung tissue. All receptors derive from a person between 60 and 80 years old with lung adenocarcinoma.

This clone was detected only once. The chain combines TRBV5-1 with TRBJ1-1; the D gene is possibly TRBD1 (6 bases). This CDR3 contains 14 residues. V dropped 4 bases and J dropped 2 bases, with 12 bases sitting between them. The V gene's germline CDR1 is SGHRS and CDR2 YFSETQ. CDR3 loop: CASSASTGNTEAFF. For the CDR3, the DNA is TGCGCCAGCAGCGCGTCGACAGGCAACACTGAAGCTTTCTTT.

This rearrangement joins TRBV9 to TRBJ1-3, with D uncertain. The CDR3 extends over 16 amino acids. Trimming pared 0 bases from V and 0 bases from J, leaving 10 bases between. The V gene's germline CDR1 is SGDLS and CDR2 YYNGEE. Here the CDR3 DNA reads TGTGCCAGCAGCGTAGGGCTGGAAGGCTCTGGAAACACCATATATTTT. It encodes CASSVGLEGSGNTIYF.

This chain uses TRBV7-3 with TRBJ2-5, with a tentative D call TRBD1 (6 bases). CDR3 length equals 14 residues. The V end lost 7 bases, the J end lost 2 bases, and 14 bases lay between the germline ends. CDR1 and CDR2 (germline): SGHTA, FQGTGA. CDR3 DNA sequence: TGTGCCAGCATCGGACAGCCGAGACAAGAGACCCAGTACTTC. This translates into CASIGQPRQETQYF.

This chain links TRBV29-1 with TRBJ1-2; 8 bases agree with TRBD1. Germline V gene data show CDR1 as SQVTM and CDR2 as ANQGSEA. The CDR3 runs 13 residues. V shed 3 bases, J shed 5 bases, and the junction held 5 bases outside the gene matches. The DNA for the CDR3 is TGCAGCGTTGAGTCAGGGGGCGCGTATGGCTACACCTTC. This gives the protein CSVESGGAYGYTF.

This rearrangement joins TRBV30 to TRBJ2-5; D may match TRBD1 or TRBD2 (6 bases each). Judging by the DNA end, TRBJ2-7 fits better; the J call may be wrong. The CDR3 has 12 amino acids. Germline CDR1 reads GTSNPN; CDR2 reads SVGIG (reference sequence). The CDR3 coding sequence is TGTGCCTCTGAGGGGGGATCCTACGAGCAGTACTTC. Its translation is CASEGGSYEQYF.

The rearrangement joins TRBV7-9 to TRBJ2-5; D is perhaps TRBD1 (7 bases). Germline assignment: CDR1 SEHNR and CDR2 FQNEAQ (reference sequence). The ends were cut back, 6 bases at V and 4 bases at J, with 30 bases in the middle. The CDR3 has 19 residues. The CDR3 sequence: CASSYSRGLGGDMGETQYF. The CDR3, as DNA: TGTGCCAGCAGTTATTCGCGGGGCTTAGGGGGCGATATGGGAGAGACCCAGTACTTC.

This clone was picked up a small number of times. The chain links TRBV7-9 to TRBJ2-7, with D tentatively TRBD1 (6 bases). The CDR3 runs to 13 residues. The germline V and J ends were trimmed by 6 bases and 5 bases, with 14 bases remaining between them. CDR1 is SEHNR and CDR2 is FQNEAQ in the germline V gene (reference sequence). The CDR3 sequence is CASSSLQGNEQYF. The CDR3 DNA reads TGTGCCAGCAGTTCTCTACAGGGTAACGAGCAGTACTTC.

V usage is TRBV5-4 and J usage is TRBJ1-5; D is uncertain. Germline V lookup: CDR1 SGHNT, CDR2 YYREEE (reference sequence). CDR3 length equals 15 residues. V was trimmed by 4 bases and J by 1 base, leaving 12 bases between them. The CDR3 loop reads CASSPGPRSNQPQHF. The CDR3 DNA follows: TGTGCCAGCAGCCCGGGCCCCAGGAGCAATCAGCCCCAGCATTTT.

This chain links TRBV6-1 with TRBJ1-2; possibly TRBD1 for D (5 bases). Trimming left V 6 bases short and J 8 bases short, with 19 bases between. In germline, CDR1 is MNHNS, CDR2 SASEGT. The CDR3 runs 14 residues. The CDR3 DNA is TGTGCCAGCAGGATGGACGAAGGGGCCGGGGGCTACACCTTC. It translates to CASRMDEGAGGYTF.

The chain carries TRBV18 and TRBJ2-6, with D unclear. V was cut by 2 bases and J by 3 bases, with 5 bases left in between. Germline CDR1 and CDR2: KGHSH and LQKENI. The CDR3 is 14 residues long. Here the CDR3 reads CASSPGVGANVLTF. For the CDR3, the DNA is TGTGCCAGCTCACCAGGGGTTGGGGCCAACGTCCTGACTTTC.

In the case of this clone: Other DNA sequences in this sample translate to the same CDR3. V gene TRBV5-1 combines with J gene TRBJ2-5; TRBD2 agrees at 8 bases. Germline V gene data show CDR1 as SGHRS and CDR2 as YFSETQ. This CDR3 spans 15 amino acids. Trimming took 2 bases from V and 1 from J; bases not matched to a gene: 4. DNA of the CDR3: TGCGCCAGCAGCTTACAGCGGGGGCCCCAAGAGACCCAGTACTTC. Its translation: CASSLQRGPQETQYF.

This clone was found a few times. The gene calls are TRBV2 and TRBJ1-1; D is possibly TRBD1 (5 bases). The CDR3 extends over 16 amino acids. V lost 1 base, J lost 3 bases, and 15 bases lay in between. The germline V gene has CDR1 SNHLY and CDR2 FYNNEI. CDR3 coding DNA: TGTGCCAGCAGTGAAGTTCGGGGGGTCGGAGACACTGAAGCTTTCTTT. Encoded protein: CASSEVRGVGDTEAFF.

The V gene is TRBV7-2, the J gene TRBJ2-7; D not certain. Germline CDR1 reads SGHTA; CDR2 reads FQGNSA. CDR3 length: 13 amino acids. V dropped 3 bases and J dropped 4 bases, with 10 bases sitting between them. In nucleotides, the CDR3 is TGTGCCAGCAGCTTGAGAAGATATTACGAGCAGTACTTC. As protein: CASSLRRYYEQYF.

This chain joins TRBV10-2 and TRBJ1-2; D call uncertain. The germline gives CDR1 WSHSY, CDR2 SAAADI. Trimming took off 2 bases at V and 5 bases at J, with 15 bases between the two ends. The CDR3 is 15 amino acids. CDR3 sequence: CASSERHNPNYGYTF. As DNA, the CDR3 is TGCGCCAGCAGTGAGCGGCACAATCCCAATTATGGCTACACCTTC.

This chain joins TRBV21-1 and TRBJ1-4. TRBV21-1 is designated a pseudogene. The CDR3 sequence is 12 residues long. The CDR3 sequence is CASSLTRVGTVF. CDR3 nucleotides: TGTGCCAGCAGCCTCACCCGGGTGGGGACGGTTTTT.

The rearrangement uses TRBV7-9 and TRBJ2-1, with 9 bases aligning to TRBD2. CDR3 length: 15 amino acids. Germline CDR1 and CDR2: SEHNR and FQNEAQ (reference sequence). The J segment lost 4 bases and the V segment lost 5 bases, leaving 6 bases of the junction unmatched. The CDR3 spells CASSITSGPYNEQFF. The CDR3 DNA is TGTGCCAGCAGCATCACTAGCGGGCCTTACAATGAGCAGTTCTTC.

This chain links TRBV4-2 with TRBJ1-2; possibly TRBD1 for D (6 bases). Germline assignment: CDR1 LGHNA and CDR2 YNFKEQ. Deletions cut 0 bases from V and 8 bases from J, with 13 bases between. This CDR3 comprises 14 residues. The CDR3, as DNA: TGTGCCAGCAGCCAAGAAGGGGGGCCACTCGGCTACACCTTC. This codes for CASSQEGGPLGYTF.

This clone has just one count. The chain combines TRBV9 with TRBJ2-2, with unresolved D. V shed 2 bases and J shed 7 bases, with 12 bases lying between them. The V gene's germline CDR1 is SGDLS and CDR2 YYNGEE. The CDR3 length is 14 residues. CDR3 sequence reads: CASSVVSLGGELFF. CDR3 DNA sequence: TGTGCCAGCAGCGTCGTCAGTCTCGGCGGGGAGCTGTTTTTT. The full variable domain, its missing parts supplied by reference TRBV9 and TRBJ2-2, is DSGVTQTPKHLITATGQRVTLRCSPRSGDLSVYWYQQSLDQGLQFLIQYYNGEERAKGNILERFSAQQFPDLHSELNLSSLELGDSALYFCASSVVSLGGELFFGEGSRLTVL.

This chain uses TRBV28 with TRBJ1-2; D is uncertain. Germline V gives CDR1 MDHEN, CDR2 SYDVKM. The V and J ends lost 6 bases and 9 bases respectively, with 20 bases between them. This CDR3 region has 14 residues. The CDR3 nucleotides are TGTGCCAGCAGCCTAGGGTCGTCTTCTCGGAGCTACACCTTC. Protein sequence: CASSLGSSSRSYTF.

This clone came up a few times. V gene TRBV7-3 combines with J gene TRBJ1-1; 8 nucleotides agree with TRBD1. The CDR3 sequence is 13 residues long. Looked up from germline, CDR1 is SGHTA and CDR2 is FQGTGA. V dropped 4 bases and J dropped 6; count of bases not matched to a gene: 4. CDR3 coding DNA: TGTGCCAGCAGCTCCGGGACAGGTGCTGAAGCTTTCTTT. Residues: CASSSGTGAEAFF.

The chain recombines TRBV6-5 with TRBJ1-1, with TRBD1 matching over 7 bases. CDR3 length: 16 amino acids. V shed 2 bases, J shed 3 bases, and the junction held 9 bases outside the gene matches. Germline V gene lookup returns CDR1 MNHEY and CDR2 SVGAGI. CDR3 amino acids: CASSYLGQALYTEAFF. CDR3 bases: TGTGCCAGCAGTTACCTCGGACAGGCCTTATACACTGAAGCTTTCTTT.